What follows describes a single T cell receptor (beta chain). Its antigen remains unidentified. Germline assignment: CDR1 MNHNS and CDR2 SASEGT. The CDR3 sequence is 15 residues long. The data derive from a study of graft-versus-host responses after intestinal transplantation. The data were produced by immunoSEQ multiplex PCR, yet TCRdb's version contains in-frame clones alone and is incomplete. This table holds over 55,000 clones, 84% found once. The study's findings and limits: Marrow from the recipient contained GvH clones, some of which had appeared first in ileum or blood. Allografts of one patient group, those with graft-donor T cell macrochimerism, had high graft-versus-host to host-versus-graft clonal ratios.

V gene TRBV6-1 combines with J gene TRBJ2-6; a weak D match, TRBD1 (5 bases). The specimen was unstimulated CD4+ T cells sorted from spleen or lymph node cells, collected before transplant. The TCR was taken from a human donor who was the organ donor for an intestinal transplant. CDR3 in DNA: TGTTCCACAAGGACACGTACTACGGGGGCCAACGTCCTGACTTTC. As protein: CSTRTRTTGANVLTF.